Listed below are T cell receptor beta chains from one sample, sequenced in a study of blood T cell repertoires in COVID-19. TCRdb's copy holds only in-frame clones and misses some; the assay was immunoSEQ multiplex PCR. This table holds fewer than 110,000 clones, more than 80% found once. Sequencing was performed on peripheral blood. The receptors shown here come from a human donor in a cohort sampled during active COVID-19. Both conserved end residues are part of each CDR3. Each record gives: CDR3 protein, CDR3 DNA, J gene, V gene, D gene, clone size. D genes are given only for firm matches. Some rows have no size entry. The others give once, few or many, or a class for an expanded clone.

CDR3 protein: CASSLGRGHYNEQFF; CDR3 DNA: TGTGCCAGCAGCTTAGGAAGGGGCCACTACAATGAGCAGTTCTTC; J gene: TRBJ2-1; V gene: TRBV7-9; D gene: NA; clone size: NA
CDR3 protein: CASSYRDSSYEQYF; CDR3 DNA: TGTGCCAGCAGTTATAGGGACAGCTCCTACGAGCAGTACTTC; J gene: TRBJ2-7; V gene: TRBV6-5; D gene: TRBD1; clone size: NA
CDR3 protein: CASSQGSTGGNYGYTF; CDR3 DNA: TGTGCCAGCAGCCAAGGATCGACAGGGGGGAACTATGGCTACACCTTC; J gene: TRBJ1-2; V gene: TRBV3-1/TRBV3-2; D gene: TRBD1; clone size: NA
CDR3 protein: CASSDTSGTGVFGYTF; CDR3 DNA: TGTGCCAGCAGCGACACTTCCGGGACAGGGGTATTTGGCTACACCTTC; J gene: TRBJ1-2; V gene: TRBV3-1/TRBV3-2; D gene: TRBD1; clone size: NA
CDR3 protein: CASSQVAGYGAYEQYF; CDR3 DNA: TGTGCCAGCAGCCAAGTCGCGGGGTATGGAGCCTACGAGCAGTACTTC; J gene: TRBJ2-7; V gene: TRBV14; D gene: NA; clone size: NA
CDR3 protein: CASTRDSSYNEQFF; CDR3 DNA: TGCGCCAGCACGCGGGACAGCTCCTACAATGAGCAGTTCTTC; J gene: TRBJ2-1; V gene: TRBV10-2; D gene: NA; clone size: NA
CDR3 protein: CSAQTGGRETQYF; CDR3 DNA: TGCAGCGCCCAAACAGGGGGCCGGGAGACCCAGTACTTC; J gene: TRBJ2-5; V gene: TRBV29-1; D gene: TRBD1; clone size: NA
CDR3 protein: CASSERKHGNYGYTF; CDR3 DNA: TGTGCCAGCAGTGAACGGAAACACGGGAACTATGGCTACACCTTC; J gene: TRBJ1-2; V gene: TRBV6-1; D gene: NA; clone size: NA
CDR3 protein: CATSRIERDEKLFF; CDR3 DNA: TGTGCCACCAGCAGAATAGAGAGGGATGAAAAACTGTTTTTT; J gene: TRBJ1-4; V gene: TRBV15; D gene: NA; clone size: NA
CDR3 protein: CASSATGSTEAFF; CDR3 DNA: TGTGCCAGCAGCGCGACAGGGAGCACTGAAGCTTTCTTT; J gene: TRBJ1-1; V gene: TRBV2; D gene: TRBD1; clone size: NA
CDR3 protein: CASSLAATGGLETQYF; CDR3 DNA: TGTGCCAGCAGCTTGGCGGCGACAGGGGGCTTGGAGACCCAGTACTTC; J gene: TRBJ2-5; V gene: TRBV5-6; D gene: TRBD1; clone size: NA
CDR3 protein: CASSDRQVGGELFF; CDR3 DNA: TGTGCCAGCAGTGATAGGCAGGTGGGCGGGGAGCTGTTTTTT; J gene: TRBJ2-2; V gene: TRBV2; D gene: NA; clone size: NA
CDR3 protein: CASSLQGANTEAFF; CDR3 DNA: TGTGCCAGCAGCCTACAGGGGGCGAACACTGAAGCTTTCTTT; J gene: TRBJ1-1; V gene: TRBV2; D gene: TRBD1; clone size: once
CDR3 protein: CASSRAGANVLTF; CDR3 DNA: TGTGCCAGCAGCCGGGCTGGGGCCAACGTCCTGACTTTC; J gene: TRBJ2-6; V gene: TRBV11-2; D gene: NA; clone size: once
CDR3 protein: CASSQRTAYGYTF; CDR3 DNA: TGTGCCAGCAGCCAACGGACTGCTTATGGCTACACCTTC; J gene: TRBJ1-2; V gene: TRBV3-1/TRBV3-2; D gene: NA; clone size: once
CDR3 protein: CASSSTGGGYEQYF; CDR3 DNA: TGTGCCAGCAGCTCCACGGGGGGGGGCTACGAGCAGTACTTC; J gene: TRBJ2-7; V gene: TRBV7-6; D gene: TRBD2; clone size: NA
CDR3 protein: CASSMQGTDTQYF; CDR3 DNA: TGTGCCAGCAGCATGCAGGGCACAGATACGCAGTATTTT; J gene: TRBJ2-3; V gene: TRBV7-3; D gene: NA; clone size: NA
CDR3 protein: CASSPAPRITRDSNEKLFF; CDR3 DNA: TGTGCCAGCTCACCAGCCCCCCGCATAACCCGGGACAGCAATGAAAAACTGTTTTTT; J gene: TRBJ1-4; V gene: TRBV18; D gene: TRBD1; clone size: NA
CDR3 protein: CASSFSGGNYEQYF; CDR3 DNA: TGTGCCAGCAGCTTTAGCGGGGGGAACTACGAGCAGTACTTC; J gene: TRBJ2-7; V gene: TRBV6-6; D gene: TRBD2; clone size: NA
CDR3 protein: CASSSVRGSTGELFF; CDR3 DNA: TGTGCCAGCAGCTCAGTCAGGGGGAGCACCGGGGAGCTGTTTTTT; J gene: TRBJ2-2; V gene: TRBV7-8; D gene: TRBD1; clone size: few
CDR3 protein: CASSLDRGNEKLFF; CDR3 DNA: TGTGCCAGCAGCTTAGACAGGGGTAATGAAAAACTGTTTTTT; J gene: TRBJ1-4; V gene: TRBV7-9; D gene: TRBD1; clone size: few
CDR3 protein: CASSFRGLASKSYEQYF; CDR3 DNA: TGTGCCAGCAGCTTCCGGGGTCTAGCGTCCAAATCCTACGAGCAGTACTTC; J gene: TRBJ2-7; V gene: TRBV5-6; D gene: NA; clone size: NA
CDR3 protein: CASSTPRTGRYTEAFF; CDR3 DNA: TGTGCCAGTAGTACCCCGAGGACAGGACGTTACACTGAAGCTTTCTTT; J gene: TRBJ1-1; V gene: TRBV19; D gene: TRBD1; clone size: NA
CDR3 protein: CASSNPVSGYTF; CDR3 DNA: TGTGCCAGCAGTAACCCAGTCTCTGGCTACACCTTC; J gene: TRBJ1-2; V gene: TRBV12-3/TRBV12-4; D gene: NA; clone size: NA
CDR3 protein: CASSQQGGGYEQYF; CDR3 DNA: TGTGCCAGCAGCCAACAGGGTGGGGGCTACGAGCAGTACTTC; J gene: TRBJ2-7; V gene: TRBV7-2; D gene: NA; clone size: NA
CDR3 protein: CASGLNTGELFF; CDR3 DNA: TGTGCCAGCGGACTGAACACCGGGGAGCTGTTTTTT; J gene: TRBJ2-2; V gene: TRBV27; D gene: NA; clone size: NA
CDR3 protein: CASSPPGTGYGYTF; CDR3 DNA: TGTGCCAGCTCACCGCCGGGGACAGGGTATGGCTACACCTTC; J gene: TRBJ1-2; V gene: TRBV18; D gene: TRBD1; clone size: NA
CDR3 protein: CATQGQGDGELFF; CDR3 DNA: TGTGCCACCCAGGGGCAGGGAGACGGGGAGCTGTTTTTT; J gene: TRBJ2-2; V gene: TRBV2; D gene: NA; clone size: NA
CDR3 protein: CSVWTGRGFTEAFF; CDR3 DNA: TGCAGCGTTTGGACAGGGAGGGGGTTTACTGAAGCTTTCTTT; J gene: TRBJ1-1; V gene: TRBV29-1; D gene: TRBD1; clone size: few
CDR3 protein: CASSLGQEPDTQYF; CDR3 DNA: TGCGCCAGCAGCTTGGGACAGGAGCCGGATACGCAGTATTTT; J gene: TRBJ2-3; V gene: TRBV5-1; D gene: NA; clone size: NA
CDR3 protein: CASSRQGATEAFF; CDR3 DNA: TGTGCCAGCAGCCGACAGGGGGCTACTGAAGCTTTCTTT; J gene: TRBJ1-1; V gene: TRBV6-5; D gene: TRBD1; clone size: few
CDR3 protein: CASSDRRTRSGNTIYF; CDR3 DNA: TGTGCCAGCAGTGACAGGCGGACTCGCTCTGGAAACACCATATATTTT; J gene: TRBJ1-3; V gene: TRBV6-1; D gene: NA; clone size: NA
CDR3 protein: CASSSGQGNEKLFF; CDR3 DNA: TGCGCCAGCAGTTCGGGACAGGGGAATGAAAAACTGTTTTTT; J gene: TRBJ1-4; V gene: TRBV5-1; D gene: TRBD1; clone size: NA
CDR3 protein: CATSEDSFGPQHF; CDR3 DNA: TGTGCCACCAGTGAAGACAGCTTCGGGCCCCAGCATTTT; J gene: TRBJ1-5; V gene: TRBV24-1; D gene: NA; clone size: NA
CDR3 protein: CASSPSTGELFF; CDR3 DNA: TGTGCCAGCTCACCCAGCACCGGGGAGCTGTTTTTT; J gene: TRBJ2-2; V gene: TRBV18; D gene: NA; clone size: NA
CDR3 protein: CASSMNSGTQYF; CDR3 DNA: TGTGCCAGTAGTATGAACAGCGGTACGCAGTATTTT; J gene: TRBJ2-3; V gene: TRBV19; D gene: NA; clone size: NA
CDR3 protein: CASIGTQVGGTEAFF; CDR3 DNA: TGCGCCAGCATCGGCACCCAGGTCGGGGGAACTGAAGCTTTCTTT; J gene: TRBJ1-1; V gene: TRBV5-1; D gene: NA; clone size: NA
CDR3 protein: CASSPRDNRGYTF; CDR3 DNA: TGTGCCAGCAGCCCAAGGGACAACCGTGGCTACACCTTC; J gene: TRBJ1-2; V gene: TRBV27; D gene: NA; clone size: once
CDR3 protein: CASSPGTPDEKLFF; CDR3 DNA: TGTGCCAGCAGCCCTGGGACACCGGATGAAAAACTGTTTTTT; J gene: TRBJ1-4; V gene: TRBV7-2; D gene: NA; clone size: once
CDR3 protein: CASVSSPPGFLSSTDTQYF; CDR3 DNA: TGTGCCAGCGTCTCCTCCCCTCCAGGGTTTCTTTCTAGCACAGATACGCAGTATTTT; J gene: TRBJ2-3; V gene: TRBV5-5; D gene: NA; clone size: NA
CDR3 protein: CATNPGRGTHSGANVLTF; CDR3 DNA: TGTGCCACCAACCCGGGCCGGGGGACCCACTCTGGGGCCAACGTCCTGACTTTC; J gene: TRBJ2-6; V gene: TRBV15; D gene: NA; clone size: NA
CDR3 protein: CASSVWTENTGELFF; CDR3 DNA: TGTGCCAGCAGCGTGTGGACAGAGAACACCGGGGAGCTGTTTTTT; J gene: TRBJ2-2; V gene: TRBV7-6; D gene: NA; clone size: NA
CDR3 protein: CASSLDRGPGNTIYF; CDR3 DNA: TGTGCCAGCAGCTTGGACAGGGGGCCTGGAAACACCATATATTTT; J gene: TRBJ1-3; V gene: TRBV11-2; D gene: TRBD1; clone size: NA
CDR3 protein: CASSLGDRASSYTEAFF; CDR3 DNA: TGCGCCAGCAGCTTGGGGGACAGGGCGAGTAGTTACACTGAAGCTTTCTTT; J gene: TRBJ1-1; V gene: TRBV5-1; D gene: TRBD1; clone size: NA
CDR3 protein: CASSPRTRSHEKLFF; CDR3 DNA: TGCGCCAGCAGCCCACGGACTCGGTCCCATGAAAAACTGTTTTTT; J gene: TRBJ1-4; V gene: TRBV5-1; D gene: NA; clone size: NA